The source of this T cell receptor beta chain is a study of blood T cell repertoires in COVID-19. Some clones are missing from TCRdb's copy, which holds only in-frame ones; the method was immunoSEQ multiplex PCR. The sample shows 470,000 or so clones, 80% to 90% of them seen only once. This clone has only one observation. The germline V gene encodes CDR1 SNHLY and CDR2 FYNNEI. V was trimmed by 3 bases and J by 0 bases, leaving 3 bases between them. This CDR3 spans 13 amino acids. The receptor was derived from a human donor in a cohort sampled during active COVID-19. The chain uses TRBV2 and TRBJ1-5; D gene uncertain. The sequenced material came from peripheral blood. The CDR3 DNA sequence: TGTGCCAGCAGTGACGGTAGCAATCAGCCCCAGCATTTT. Its translation is CASSDGSNQPQHF.